The 11 T cell receptor beta chains listed next were all sequenced from one sample in a study of glioma-infiltrating T cells after dendritic cell vaccination. Some clones are missing from TCRdb's copy, which holds only in-frame ones; the method was immunoSEQ multiplex PCR. This table holds some 87,000 clones, approximately 87% found once. This material consisted of blood, taken before dendritic cell vaccination. Source of these receptors: a human donor with glioblastoma.

This clone was seen more than once but under ten times. This chain connects TRBV28 to TRBJ2-5, with D perhaps matching TRBD1 (5 bases). With 2 bases removed from V and 0 bases from J, the gap between germline ends came to 10 bases. This CDR3 has 15 amino acids. Germline loops: CDR1 MDHEN, CDR2 SYDVKM. The CDR3 coding sequence is TGTGCCAGCAGTTTAAGTGCGGACAACCAAGAGACCCAGTACTTC. Translation gives CASSLSADNQETQYF.

The chain combines TRBV25-1 with TRBJ1-5; weak D call: TRBD1 (5 bases). The germline V gene has CDR1 MGHDK and CDR2 SYGVNS. V gave up 6 bases and J gave up 0 bases, with 12 bases separating them. The CDR3 totals 15 residues. CDR3: CASSRGGDSNQPQHF. CDR3 coding DNA: TGTGCCAGCAGCCGGGGCGGGGATAGCAATCAGCCCCAGCATTTT.

Here the CDR3 DNA reads TGTGCCAGAAGTTACCTTGGGACAGCAAATCAGCCCCAGCATTTT. Amino acids: CARSYLGTANQPQHF. This chain joins TRBV5-3 and TRBJ1-5; 7 positions agree with TRBD1. TRBV5-3 carries the ORF label, with uncertain function. J was trimmed by 4 bases and V by 5 bases; bases with no gene match: 9. The CDR3 is 15 amino acids.

This clone was observed a single time. This CDR3 is CASRAGTGVGNSPLHF. For the CDR3, the DNA is TGTGCCAGCAGAGCCGGGACAGGGGTTGGCAATTCACCCCTCCACTTT. The chain couples TRBV7-9 to TRBJ1-6, with 10 bases fitting TRBD1. Germline trimming cut 6 bases from V and 7 bases from J; bases unmatched to any gene: 9. Germline lookup yields CDR1 SEHNR and CDR2 FQNEAQ (reference sequence). The CDR3 covers 16 residues.

The chain has TRBV12-5 and TRBJ2-5; possible D gene TRBD2, 6 bases. Germline values: CDR1 LGHNT, CDR2 FRNRAP. This CDR3 has 14 residues. Between the trimmed V and J ends, which lost 2 bases and 5 bases, there was a span of 12 bases. As DNA, the CDR3 is TGTGCTAGTGGTTTGCGGCAGGGACTGGAGACCCAGTACTTC. This codes for CASGLRQGLETQYF.

The gene calls are TRBV9 and TRBJ2-3; 9 bases are shared with TRBD2. The CDR3 spans 16 residues. Germline CDR1 is SGDLS and CDR2 is YYNGEE. Germline trimming cut 5 bases from V and 4 bases from J; bases unmatched to any gene: 11. CDR3 sequence: CASRAYVAGAADTQYF. The CDR3 region has the DNA TGTGCCAGCAGAGCTTACGTAGCGGGAGCCGCAGATACGCAGTATTTT.

The V call is TRBV19, the J call TRBJ2-5; TRBD2 agrees at 8 bases. V gave up 5 bases and J gave up 5 bases; unmatched junction bases: 10. CDR1 and CDR2 (germline): LNHDA, SQIVND (reference sequence). This CDR3 is 15 amino acids long. The chain's CDR3 is CASSPRGGRRETQYF. CDR3 nucleotides: TGTGCCAGTAGTCCCCGGGGGGGTAGGAGGGAGACCCAGTACTTC.

The chain combines TRBV5-1 with TRBJ1-2, with TRBD1 identical over 11 bases. CDR3 length: 15 amino acids. Germline CDR1 is SGHRS and CDR2 is YFSETQ. J lost 2 bases, V lost 4 bases, and 4 bases had no gene match. The CDR3 DNA sequence: TGCGCCAGCAGCAAAGGACAGGGGGCAAACTATGGCTACACCTTC. As protein: CASSKGQGANYGYTF.

The rearrangement links TRBV27 to TRBJ2-7; maybe TRBD2 (6 bases). CDR3 size: 14 residues. V was trimmed by 8 bases and J by 6 bases, leaving 20 bases between them. Germline loops: CDR1 MNHEY, CDR2 SMNVEV (reference sequence). This CDR3 is CASGPGGTVGEQYF. In DNA, the CDR3 is TGTGCCAGCGGGCCGGGCGGGACGGTGGGCGAGCAGTACTTC.

The rearrangement links TRBV10-2 to TRBJ1-2, with D tentatively TRBD1 (6 bases). This CDR3 region has 13 residues. The V end was cut by 3 bases, the J end by 4 bases, with 9 bases between. Per the germline V gene, CDR1 is WSHSY and CDR2 is SAAADI. This CDR3 is CASSEQGAYGYTF. Here the CDR3 DNA reads TGCGCCAGCAGTGAACAGGGTGCCTATGGCTACACCTTC.

The V and J genes are TRBV5-1 and TRBJ2-7; maybe TRBD2 (6 bases). This CDR3 spans 15 amino acids. Germline lookup yields CDR1 SGHRS and CDR2 YFSETQ. V lost 4 bases and J 1 base, leaving 15 bases between the germline ends. The CDR3, as DNA: TGCGCCAGCAGCCTTGGTCCGGGAGAGTCCTACGAGCAGTACTTC. Translated: CASSLGPGESYEQYF.